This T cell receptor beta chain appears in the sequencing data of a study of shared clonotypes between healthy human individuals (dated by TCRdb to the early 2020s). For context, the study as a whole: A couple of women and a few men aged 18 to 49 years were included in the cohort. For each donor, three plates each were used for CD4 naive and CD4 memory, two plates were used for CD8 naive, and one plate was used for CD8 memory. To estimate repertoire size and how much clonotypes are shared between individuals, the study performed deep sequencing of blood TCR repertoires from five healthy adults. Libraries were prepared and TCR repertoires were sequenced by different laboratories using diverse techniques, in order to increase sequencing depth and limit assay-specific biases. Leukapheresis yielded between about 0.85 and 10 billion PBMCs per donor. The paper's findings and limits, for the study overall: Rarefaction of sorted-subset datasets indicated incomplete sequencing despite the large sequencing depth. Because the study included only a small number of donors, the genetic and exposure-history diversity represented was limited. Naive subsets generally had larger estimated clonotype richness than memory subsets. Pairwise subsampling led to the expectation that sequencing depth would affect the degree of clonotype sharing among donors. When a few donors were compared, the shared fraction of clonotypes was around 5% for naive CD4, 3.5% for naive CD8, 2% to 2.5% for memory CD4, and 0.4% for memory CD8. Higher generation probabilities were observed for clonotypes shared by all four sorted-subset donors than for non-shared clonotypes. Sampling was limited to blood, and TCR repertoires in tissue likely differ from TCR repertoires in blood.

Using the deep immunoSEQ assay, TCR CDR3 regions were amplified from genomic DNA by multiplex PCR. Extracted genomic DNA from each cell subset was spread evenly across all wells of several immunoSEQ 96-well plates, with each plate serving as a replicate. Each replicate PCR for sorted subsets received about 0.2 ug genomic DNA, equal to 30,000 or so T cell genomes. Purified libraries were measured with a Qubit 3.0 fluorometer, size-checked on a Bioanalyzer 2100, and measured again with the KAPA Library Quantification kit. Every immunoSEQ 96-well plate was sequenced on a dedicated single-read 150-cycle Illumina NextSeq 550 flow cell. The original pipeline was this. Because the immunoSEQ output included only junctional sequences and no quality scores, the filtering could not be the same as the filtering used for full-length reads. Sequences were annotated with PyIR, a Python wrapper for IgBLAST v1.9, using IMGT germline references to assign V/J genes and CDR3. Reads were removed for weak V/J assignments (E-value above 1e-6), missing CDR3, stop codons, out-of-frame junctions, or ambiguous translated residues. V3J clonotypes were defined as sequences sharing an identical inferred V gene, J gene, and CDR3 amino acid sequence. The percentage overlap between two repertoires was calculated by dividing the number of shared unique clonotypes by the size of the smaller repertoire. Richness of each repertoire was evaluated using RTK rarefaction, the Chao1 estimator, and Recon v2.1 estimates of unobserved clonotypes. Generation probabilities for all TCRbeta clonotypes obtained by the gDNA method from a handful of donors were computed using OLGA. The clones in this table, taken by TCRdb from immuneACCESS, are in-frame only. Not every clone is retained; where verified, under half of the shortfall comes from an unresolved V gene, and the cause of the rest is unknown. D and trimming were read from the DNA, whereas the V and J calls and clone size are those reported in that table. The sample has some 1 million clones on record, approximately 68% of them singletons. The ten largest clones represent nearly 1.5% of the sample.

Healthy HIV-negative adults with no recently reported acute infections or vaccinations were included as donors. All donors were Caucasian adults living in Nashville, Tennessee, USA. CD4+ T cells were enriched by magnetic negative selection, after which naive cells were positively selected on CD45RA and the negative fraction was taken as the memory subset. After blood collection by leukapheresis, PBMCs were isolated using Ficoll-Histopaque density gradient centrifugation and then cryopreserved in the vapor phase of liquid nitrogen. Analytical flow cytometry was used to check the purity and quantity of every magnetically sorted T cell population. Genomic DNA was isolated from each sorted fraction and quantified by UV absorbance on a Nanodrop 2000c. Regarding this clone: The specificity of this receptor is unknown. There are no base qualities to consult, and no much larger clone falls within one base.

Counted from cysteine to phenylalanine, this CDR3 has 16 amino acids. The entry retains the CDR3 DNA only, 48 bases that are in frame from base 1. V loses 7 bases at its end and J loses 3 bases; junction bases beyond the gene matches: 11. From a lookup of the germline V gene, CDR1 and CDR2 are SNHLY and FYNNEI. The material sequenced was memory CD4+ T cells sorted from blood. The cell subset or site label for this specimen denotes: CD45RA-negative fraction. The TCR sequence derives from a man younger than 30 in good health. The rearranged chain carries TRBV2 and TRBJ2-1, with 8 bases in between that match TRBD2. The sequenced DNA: TGTGCCAGCATCCCTCGTCTAGCGGGCCTCTACAATGAGCAGTTCTTC. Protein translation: CASIPRLAGLYNEQFF. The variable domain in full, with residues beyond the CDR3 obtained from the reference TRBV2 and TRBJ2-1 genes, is EPEVTQTPSHQVTQMGQEVILRCVPISNHLYFYWYRQILGQKVEFLVSFYNNEISEKSEIFDDQFSVERPDGSNFTLKIRSTKLEDSAMYFCASIPRLAGLYNEQFFGPGTRLTVL.